This T cell receptor (beta chain) was captured in a study of cytomegalovirus exposure and HLA in healthy donors. As for the study in general: From HLA-typed donors, an early data release held about 85 million unique TCRs.

Overall study findings and caveats: The study designated about 160 TCR beta chains cytomegalovirus-associated. Earlier findings revealed that most TCR beta V segments proved productive either about 87% or about 30% of the time. Some segments of the V type, notably TRBV6-2 and TRBV6-3, were excluded as indistinguishable.

Per germline, CDR1 WSHSY and CDR2 SAAADI. The CDR3 has 16 amino acids. Trimming removed 1 base at V and 5 bases at J, with 15 bases between. Worth noting for this clone: The antigen remains unidentified.

It was with 60 Vbeta and 13 Jbeta primers that the PCR ran. Clones were sequenced by immunoSEQ multiplex PCR, and TCRdb holds only the in-frame ones, with some missing. Among 150,000 to 200,000 clones listed, about 77% were seen once. V gene TRBV10-2 combines with J gene TRBJ1-5; tentative D call: TRBD1 (6 bases). Sequenced material: PBMCs. This clonotype was obtained from a young man in good health and CMV-seropositive. The CDR3 DNA reads as TGCGCCAGCAGTGAGTACCAGGGGCGGCTCGATCAGCCCCAGCATTTT. Translating gives CASSEYQGRLDQPQHF.